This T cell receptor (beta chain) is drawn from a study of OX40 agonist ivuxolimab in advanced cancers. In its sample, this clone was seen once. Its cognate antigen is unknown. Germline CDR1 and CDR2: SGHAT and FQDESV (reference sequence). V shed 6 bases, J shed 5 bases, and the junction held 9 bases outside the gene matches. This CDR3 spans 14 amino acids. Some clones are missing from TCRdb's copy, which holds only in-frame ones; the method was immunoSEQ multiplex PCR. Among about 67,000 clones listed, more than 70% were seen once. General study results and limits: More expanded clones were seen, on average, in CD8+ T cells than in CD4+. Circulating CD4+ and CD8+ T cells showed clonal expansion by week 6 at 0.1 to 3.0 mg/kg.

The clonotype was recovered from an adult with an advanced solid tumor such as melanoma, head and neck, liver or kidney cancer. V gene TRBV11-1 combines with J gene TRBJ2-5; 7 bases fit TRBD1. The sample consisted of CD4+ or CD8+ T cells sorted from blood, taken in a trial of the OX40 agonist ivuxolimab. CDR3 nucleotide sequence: TGTGCCAGCAGAAAACAGGGGCCGCGGGAGACCCAGTACTTC. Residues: CASRKQGPRETQYF.